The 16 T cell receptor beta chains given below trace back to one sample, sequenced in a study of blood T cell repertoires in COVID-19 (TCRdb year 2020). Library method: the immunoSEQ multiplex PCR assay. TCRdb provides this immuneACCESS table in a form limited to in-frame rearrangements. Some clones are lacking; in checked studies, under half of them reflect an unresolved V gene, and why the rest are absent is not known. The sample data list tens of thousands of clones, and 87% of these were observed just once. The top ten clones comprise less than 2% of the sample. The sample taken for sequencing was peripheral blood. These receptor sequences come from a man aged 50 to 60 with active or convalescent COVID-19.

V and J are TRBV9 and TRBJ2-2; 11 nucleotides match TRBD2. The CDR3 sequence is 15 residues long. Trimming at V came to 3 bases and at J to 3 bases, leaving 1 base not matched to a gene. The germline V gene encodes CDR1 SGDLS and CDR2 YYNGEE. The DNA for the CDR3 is TGTGCCAGCAGCGCTAGCGGGAGGTACACCGGGGAGCTGTTTTTT. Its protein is CASSASGRYTGELFF. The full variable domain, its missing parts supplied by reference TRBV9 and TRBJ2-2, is DSGVTQTPKHLITATGQRVTLRCSPRSGDLSVYWYQQSLDQGLQFLIQYYNGEERAKGNILERFSAQQFPDLHSELNLSSLELGDSALYFCASSASGRYTGELFFGEGSRLTVL.

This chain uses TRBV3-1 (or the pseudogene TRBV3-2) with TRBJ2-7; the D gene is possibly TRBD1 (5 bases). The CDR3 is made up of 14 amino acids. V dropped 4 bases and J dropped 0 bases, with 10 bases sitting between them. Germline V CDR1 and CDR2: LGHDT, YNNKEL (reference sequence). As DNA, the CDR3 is TGTGCCAGCAGCCCCCCGCAGGGCTCCTACGAGCAGTACTTC. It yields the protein CASSPPQGSYEQYF.

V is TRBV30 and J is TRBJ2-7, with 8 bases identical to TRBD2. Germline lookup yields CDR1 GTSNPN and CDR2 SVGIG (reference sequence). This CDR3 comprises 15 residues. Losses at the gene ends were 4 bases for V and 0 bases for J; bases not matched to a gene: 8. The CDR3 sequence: CAWNNSGTSSYEQYF. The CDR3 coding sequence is TGTGCCTGGAACAATTCAGGGACTAGCTCCTACGAGCAGTACTTC.

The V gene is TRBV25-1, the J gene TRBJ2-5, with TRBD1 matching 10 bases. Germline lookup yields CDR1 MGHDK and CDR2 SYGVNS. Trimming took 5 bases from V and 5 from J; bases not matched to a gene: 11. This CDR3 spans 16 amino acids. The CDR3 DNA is TGTGCCAGCAGTTACTTCCGGGACAGGGGTTCGGAGACCCAGTACTTC. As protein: CASSYFRDRGSETQYF.

CDR3 sequence: CASSLGRATREGSTAYEQYF. CDR3 in DNA: TGTGCCAGCAGTTTAGGGCGGGCGACACGGGAAGGGAGTACGGCCTACGAGCAGTACTTC. The chain is built from TRBV28 and TRBJ2-7; D is perhaps TRBD2 (5 bases). V lost 2 bases, J lost 2 bases, and 28 bases lay in between. The CDR3 totals 20 residues. The germline V gene encodes CDR1 MDHEN and CDR2 SYDVKM.

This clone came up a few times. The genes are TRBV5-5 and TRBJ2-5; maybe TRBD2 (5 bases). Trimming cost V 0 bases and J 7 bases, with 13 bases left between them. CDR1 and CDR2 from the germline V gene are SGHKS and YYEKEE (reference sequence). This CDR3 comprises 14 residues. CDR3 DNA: TGTGCCAGCAGCTTGGAAACCAACCGGGGGACCCAGTACTTC. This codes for CASSLETNRGTQYF.

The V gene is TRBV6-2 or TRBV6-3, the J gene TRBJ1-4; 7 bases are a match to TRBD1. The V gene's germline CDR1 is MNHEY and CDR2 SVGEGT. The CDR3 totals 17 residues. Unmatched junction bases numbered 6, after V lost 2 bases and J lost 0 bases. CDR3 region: CASSYLGQAATNEKLFF. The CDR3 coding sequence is TGTGCCAGCAGTTACCTCGGACAGGCGGCAACTAATGAAAAACTGTTTTTT.

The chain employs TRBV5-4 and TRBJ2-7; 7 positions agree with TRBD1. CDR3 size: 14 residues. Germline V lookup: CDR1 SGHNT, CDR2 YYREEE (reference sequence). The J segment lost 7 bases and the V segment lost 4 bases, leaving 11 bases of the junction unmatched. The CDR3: CASSPRGPGGEQYF. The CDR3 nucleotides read TGTGCCAGCAGCCCAAGGGGGCCAGGCGGGGAGCAGTACTTC.

CDR3: CASSLVGTGETQYF. CDR3 sequence (DNA): TGTGCCAGCAGCTTAGTGGGTACAGGAGAGACCCAGTACTTC. The rearrangement uses TRBV7-2 and TRBJ2-5; perhaps TRBD1 as D (5 bases). Deletions cut 1 base from V and 4 bases from J, with 10 bases between. The CDR3 runs 14 residues. The germline V gene encodes CDR1 SGHTA and CDR2 FQGNSA.

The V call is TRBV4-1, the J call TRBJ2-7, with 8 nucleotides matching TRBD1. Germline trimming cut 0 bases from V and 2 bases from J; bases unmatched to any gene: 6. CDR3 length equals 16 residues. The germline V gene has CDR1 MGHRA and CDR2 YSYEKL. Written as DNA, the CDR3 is TGCGCCAGCAGCCAAGAAAGGACAGGGCCGGCCTACGAGCAGTACTTC. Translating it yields CASSQERTGPAYEQYF.

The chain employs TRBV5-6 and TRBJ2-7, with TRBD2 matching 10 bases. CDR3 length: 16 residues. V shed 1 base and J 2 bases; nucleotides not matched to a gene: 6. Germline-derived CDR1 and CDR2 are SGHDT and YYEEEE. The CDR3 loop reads CASSLSRLAGTYEQYF. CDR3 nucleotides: TGTGCCAGCAGCTTGAGTCGACTAGCGGGTACCTACGAGCAGTACTTC.

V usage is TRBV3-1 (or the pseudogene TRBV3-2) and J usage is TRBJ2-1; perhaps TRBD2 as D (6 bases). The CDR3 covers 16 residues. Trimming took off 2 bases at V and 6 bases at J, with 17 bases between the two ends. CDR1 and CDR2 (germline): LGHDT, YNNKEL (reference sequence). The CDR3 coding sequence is TGTGCCAGCAGCCAACTTCTCTGGGGCGGGGCCAATGAGCAGTTCTTC. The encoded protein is CASSQLLWGGANEQFF.

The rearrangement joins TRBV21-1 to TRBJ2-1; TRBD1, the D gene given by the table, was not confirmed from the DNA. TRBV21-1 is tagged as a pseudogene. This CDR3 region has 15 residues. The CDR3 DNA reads TGTGCCAGCAGCAGGGGGCGGAGGTCCTACAATGAGCAGTTCTTC. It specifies CASSRGRRSYNEQFF.

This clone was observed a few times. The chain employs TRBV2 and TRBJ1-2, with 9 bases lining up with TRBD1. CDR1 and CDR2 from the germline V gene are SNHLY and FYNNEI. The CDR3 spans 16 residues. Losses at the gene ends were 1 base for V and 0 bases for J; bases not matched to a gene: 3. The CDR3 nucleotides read TGTGCCAGCAGTGAAGGGGACAGGGATCCTAACTATGGCTACACCTTC. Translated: CASSEGDRDPNYGYTF.

CDR3 nucleotide sequence: TGCGCCAGCAGTGGACAGGACACAGATACGCAGTATTTT. As protein: CASSGQDTDTQYF. The chain uses TRBV5-1 and TRBJ2-3; 7 bases are a match to TRBD1. After removal of 5 bases from V and 2 bases from J, the junction contained 2 bases not matched to a gene. Germline V gene sequence: CDR1 SGHRS, CDR2 YFSETQ. This CDR3 has 13 residues.

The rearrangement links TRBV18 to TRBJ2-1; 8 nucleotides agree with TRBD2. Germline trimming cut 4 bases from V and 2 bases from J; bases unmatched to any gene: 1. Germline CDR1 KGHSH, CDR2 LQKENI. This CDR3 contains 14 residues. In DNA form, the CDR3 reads TGTGCCAGCTCACTAGCGGGAACCTACAATGAGCAGTTCTTC. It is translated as CASSLAGTYNEQFF.